This entry lists 17 T cell receptor beta chains sequenced from one sample in a study of T cell repertoires in cytomegalovirus infection. TCRdb re-called the reads through MiXCR, storing one row per CDR3 protein. Of about 300,000 distinct CDR3 sequences listed, approximately 8.9% are singletons. Sequenced: PBMCs. These receptors came from a human donor in good health (CMV status not recorded). Some clones in this sample may be carry-over from other donors' samples.

On this clonotype: A read error may explain this, as a much larger clone is one base away. The CDR3 region is CANSLGASGSVTDTQYF. Written as DNA, the CDR3 is TGTGCCAACAGCTTGGGGGCTAGCGGGAGTGTCACAGATACGCAGTATTTT. The chain uses TRBV5-5 and TRBJ2-3, with TRBD2 matching over 10 bases. This CDR3 is built from 17 residues. Germline CDR1 and CDR2: SGHKS and YYEKEE (reference sequence).

This clonotype was seen at least ten times. The rearrangement joins TRBV12-3 or TRBV12-4 to TRBJ1-5; the match to TRBD1 covers 8 bases. Germline trimming cut 6 bases from V and 5 bases from J; bases unmatched to any gene: 9. CDR3 length equals 15 residues. CDR3 protein: CASSSGQVGDQPQHF. In DNA form, the CDR3 reads TGTGCCAGCAGCTCGGGACAGGTGGGAGATCAGCCCCAGCATTTT.

This clonotype was seen ten or more times. The gene calls are TRBV10-3 and TRBJ1-2; D not resolved. The germline V gene has CDR1 ENHRY and CDR2 SYGVKD. The V end was cut by 5 bases, the J end by 2 bases, with 9 bases between. The CDR3 is 13 amino acids. This CDR3 reads CAISRTENYGYTF. The CDR3 nucleotides read TGTGCCATCAGTCGGACGGAGAACTATGGCTACACCTTC.

The gene calls are TRBV5-5 and TRBJ2-1; D unresolved. The CDR3 runs to 12 residues. V was clipped by 6 bases and J by 7 bases, with 11 bases between them. Germline CDR1 is SGHKS and CDR2 is YYEKEE (reference sequence). This CDR3 reads CASNRVGNEQFF. CDR3 bases: TGTGCCAGCAACCGGGTAGGGAATGAGCAGTTCTTC. The full variable domain, its missing parts supplied by reference TRBV5-5 and TRBJ2-1, is DAGVTQSPTHLIKTRGQQVTLRCSPISGHKSVSWYQQVLGQGPQFIFQYYEKEERGRGNFPDRFSARQFPNYSSELNVNALLLGDSALYLCASNRVGNEQFFGPGTRLTVL.

This chain uses TRBV10-3 with TRBJ2-7; D tentatively reads TRBD1 or TRBD2 (5 bases each). The CDR3 consists of 13 residues. In germline, CDR1 is ENHRY, CDR2 SYGVKD. Trimming took off 2 bases at V and 3 bases at J, with 8 bases between the two ends. CDR3 protein: CAISERGLYEQYF. The CDR3 bases are TGTGCCATCAGTGAGCGGGGCCTCTACGAGCAGTACTTC.

This clonotype was picked up many times. This chain uses TRBV20-1 with TRBJ2-1; D possibly uses TRBD1 or TRBD2 (5 bases each). The CDR3 runs 14 residues. V was shortened by 3 bases and J by 4 bases, with 13 bases between the two germline ends. CDR1 is DFQATT, CDR2 SNEGSKA, per germline (reference sequence). The CDR3: CSASYSWGYNEQFF. In nucleotides, the CDR3 is TGCAGTGCTAGTTATAGTTGGGGGTACAATGAGCAGTTCTTC.

This clonotype showed up many times. The chain joins TRBV7-6 to TRBJ2-1; the match to TRBD2 covers 7 bases. V lost 5 bases to trimming and J lost 0 bases; unmatched junction nucleotides: 10. The length of the CDR3 is 17 residues. The V gene's germline CDR1 is SGHVS and CDR2 FNYEAQ. The chain's CDR3 is CASSQEAGDSSYNEQFF. CDR3 nucleotide sequence: TGTGCCAGCAGCCAAGAGGCGGGGGATAGCTCCTACAATGAGCAGTTCTTC. The variable domain in full, completed from reference TRBV7-6 and TRBJ2-1, reads GAGVSQSPRYKVTKRGQDVALRCDPISGHVSLYWYRQALGQGPEFLTYFNYEAQQDKSGLPNDRFSAERPEGSISTLTIQRTEQRDSAMYRCASSQEAGDSSYNEQFFGPGTRLTVL.

This clonotype was observed a handful of times. The chain is built from TRBV7-3 and TRBJ1-1, with D tentatively TRBD1 (5 bases). Per germline, CDR1 SGHTA and CDR2 FQGTGA. CDR3 length: 17 amino acids. V was cut by 2 bases and J by 1 base, with 17 bases left in between. As DNA, the CDR3 is TGTGCCAGCAGCTTAGGTGGGACTTTCGGACGGAACACTGAAGCTTTCTTT. Its translation is CASSLGGTFGRNTEAFF.

The sample holds many counts of this clonotype. The chain combines TRBV12-3 or TRBV12-4 with TRBJ2-5; 8 nucleotides agree with TRBD1. With 5 bases clipped from V and 2 bases from J, the junction kept 4 bases outside the gene matches. This CDR3 has 14 residues. This CDR3 reads CASSPRDRQETQYF. CDR3 coding DNA: TGTGCCAGCAGTCCAAGGGACAGGCAAGAGACCCAGTACTTC.

In this sample, this clonotype turned up many times. The chain is built from TRBV19 and TRBJ2-2, with D possibly matching TRBD1 (5 bases). Germline CDR1 and CDR2: LNHDA and SQIVND (reference sequence). The CDR3 sequence is 12 residues long. Trimming stripped 3 bases from V and 7 bases from J, with 6 bases between. The CDR3 sequence: CASSMGLGELFF. The DNA for the CDR3 is TGTGCCAGTAGTATGGGGCTCGGGGAGCTGTTTTTT.

The sample holds many counts of this clonotype. The gene calls are TRBV7-2 and TRBJ2-3, with TRBD2 matching over 12 bases. The germline CDR1 and CDR2 sequences are SGHTA and FQGNSA. The CDR3 extends over 17 amino acids. The trim removed 0 bases at V and 6 bases at J, leaving 7 bases unmatched. In DNA form, the CDR3 reads TGTGCCAGCAGCTTAGCGCGACTAGCGGGGGCCGGGGATACGCAGTATTTT. Translating it yields CASSLARLAGAGDTQYF.

V and J are TRBV18 and TRBJ1-6; the match to TRBD1 covers 8 bases. CDR1 is KGHSH and CDR2 is LQKENI in the germline V gene. With 3 bases clipped from V and 14 bases from J, the junction kept 15 bases outside the gene matches. The CDR3 spans 16 residues. CDR3 in amino acids: CASSPTQGARRGSLHF. CDR3 coding DNA: TGTGCCAGCTCACCGACTCAGGGGGCCCGGCGTGGGTCCCTCCACTTT.

Concerning this clonotype itself: The junction departs from germline at one end; a sequencing error may be responsible. This chain connects TRBV20-1 to TRBJ2-1; 9 bases line up with TRBD1. CDR1 DFQATT and CDR2 SNEGSKA come from the germline V gene (reference sequence). The CDR3 length is 14 residues. CDR3 DNA: TGCAGTGCTAGAAGGGACAGGGCGGTGAATGAGCAGATCTTC. Translated: CSARRDRAVNEQIF.

This chain uses TRBV5-1 with TRBJ2-2; 8 nucleotides match TRBD2. Germline CDR1 SGHRS, CDR2 YFSETQ. The V gene end was trimmed by 1 base and the J gene end by 4 bases; junction bases not matched to a gene: 9. The CDR3 runs to 17 residues. CDR3 nucleotides: TGCGCCAGCAGCTTGTCCCCCGCGGGGGGTACCACCGGGGAGCTGTTTTTT. This encodes CASSLSPAGGTTGELFF.

Concerning this clonotype: A single base separates this from a much larger clone, so it may be a read error. The CDR3 does not close with the conserved phenylalanine or tryptophan, likely indicating a read error. The chain couples TRBV9 to TRBJ2-1; tentatively, D is TRBD2 (6 bases). Germline loops: CDR1 SGDLS, CDR2 YYNGEE. This CDR3 spans 15 amino acids. Trimming removed 0 bases from V and 0 bases from J, with 7 bases in between. CDR3 protein: CASSVVGGSYNEQFY. In DNA form, the CDR3 reads TGTGCCAGCAGCGTAGTCGGGGGCTCCTACAATGAGCAGTTCTAC.

This clonotype has more than one count but fewer than ten. The chain carries TRBV20-1 and TRBJ1-5; perhaps TRBD1 as D (5 bases). The CDR3 is made up of 14 amino acids. V gave up 0 bases and J gave up 6 bases, with 12 bases separating them. Germline assignment: CDR1 DFQATT and CDR2 SNEGSKA (reference sequence). CDR3 amino acids: CSAREGAESQPQHF. In nucleotides, the CDR3 is TGCAGTGCTAGAGAAGGGGCGGAGAGTCAGCCCCAGCATTTT.

The gene calls are TRBV19 and TRBJ1-5, with TRBD1 matching 8 bases. Germline V gene lookup returns CDR1 LNHDA and CDR2 SQIVND (reference sequence). This CDR3 has 13 amino acids. V dropped 7 bases and J dropped 5; count of bases not matched to a gene: 4. CDR3 amino acids: CASNDRGHQPQHF. CDR3 bases: TGTGCCAGTAACGACAGGGGTCATCAGCCCCAGCATTTT.